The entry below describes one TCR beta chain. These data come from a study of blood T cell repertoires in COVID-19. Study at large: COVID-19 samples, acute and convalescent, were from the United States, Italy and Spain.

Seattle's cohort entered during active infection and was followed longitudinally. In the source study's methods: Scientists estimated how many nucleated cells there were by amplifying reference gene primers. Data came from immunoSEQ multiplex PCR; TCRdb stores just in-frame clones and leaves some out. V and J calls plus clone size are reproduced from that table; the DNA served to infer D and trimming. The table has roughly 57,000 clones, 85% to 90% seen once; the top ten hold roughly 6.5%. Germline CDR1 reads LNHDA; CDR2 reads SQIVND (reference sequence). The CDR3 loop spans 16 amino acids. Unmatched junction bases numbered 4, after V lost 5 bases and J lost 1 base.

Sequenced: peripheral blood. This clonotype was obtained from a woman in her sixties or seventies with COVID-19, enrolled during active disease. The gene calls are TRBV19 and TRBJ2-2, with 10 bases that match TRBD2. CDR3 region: CASSPLAGMNTGELFF. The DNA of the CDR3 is TGTGCCAGTAGTCCACTAGCGGGAATGAACACCGGGGAGCTGTTTTTT.